The TCR beta chain under discussion was sequenced for a study of blood T cell repertoires in COVID-19. As for the study in general: The cDNA or gDNA used as material had been derived from T cells, B-cell-depleted T cells, or PBMCs.

Germline CDR1 and CDR2: DFQATT and SNEGSKA (reference sequence). V was trimmed by 0 bases and J by 12 bases, leaving 12 bases between them. The CDR3 loop spans 11 amino acids. The cohort comprised adults aged roughly 18 to 100 years residing in about two dozen US areas. How the authors handled the data: Estimated nucleated cell counts came from reference gene primer amplification. Generated by immunoSEQ multiplex PCR, the TCRdb table keeps only in-frame clones and is missing some. D and trimming were read from the DNA, whereas the V and J calls and clone size are those reported in that table. The profile shows 250,000 or so clones, 85% to 90% of them singletons.

The sequencing input was PBMCs or T cells enriched from blood (not recorded which). This receptor was identified in a woman in her twenties or thirties with acute COVID-19. This chain links TRBV20-1 with TRBJ2-7; D not certain. CDR3 sequence: CSARDSLRMYF. CDR3 nucleotide sequence: TGCAGTGCTAGAGATTCCCTGCGTATGTACTTC.